This is a list of T cell receptor beta chains from one sample in a study of shared clonotypes between healthy human individuals. The data were produced by immunoSEQ multiplex PCR, yet TCRdb's version contains in-frame clones alone and is incomplete. In the table there are under 700,000 clones, 95% of which are singletons. Material: naive CD8+ T cells sorted from blood. The receptors originated from a woman aged 25 to 45 in good health. CDR3s include the opening cysteine and the closing phenylalanine or tryptophan. A D gene is named only where the DNA matches it firmly. Size is stated for part of the rows, as once, few or many counts, or as a class when the clone is expanded.

TRBJ2-1	TRBD2	TRBV12-5	NA	CASGLGAGGQFF	TGTGCTAGTGGTTTGGGCGCGGGGGGCCAGTTCTTC
TRBJ2-3	NA	TRBV29-1	once	CSVVGDSTDTQYF	TGCAGCGTTGTGGGGGACAGCACAGATACGCAGTATTTT
TRBJ2-7	NA	TRBV10-3	NA	CAIMEGTSYEQYF	TGTGCCATCATGGAGGGTACGTCCTACGAGCAGTACTTC
TRBJ2-1	TRBD2	TRBV27	once	CASGTSGPNEQFF	TGTGCCAGCGGGACTAGCGGACCCAATGAGCAGTTCTTC
TRBJ1-2	NA	TRBV9	once	CASSVGQRYGYTF	TGTGCCAGCAGCGTAGGACAGAGATATGGCTACACCTTC
TRBJ1-1	TRBD1	TRBV9	NA	CASSVETGGTEAFF	TGTGCCAGCAGCGTAGAGACAGGGGGAACTGAAGCTTTCTTT
TRBJ2-2	NA	TRBV14	NA	CASSQSWSGELFF	TGTGCCAGCAGCCAGAGCTGGTCCGGGGAGCTGTTTTTT
TRBJ2-7	TRBD2	TRBV28	once	CASSFSGSGIEQYF	TGTGCCAGCAGTTTTAGTGGTAGCGGGATCGAGCAGTACTTC
TRBJ2-1	TRBD2	TRBV2	NA	CASRVTSGSYNEQFF	TGTGCCAGCAGGGTTACTAGCGGGAGCTACAATGAGCAGTTCTTC
TRBJ1-1	NA	TRBV7-6	NA	CATGDSPEAFF	TGTGCCACCGGAGACAGTCCTGAAGCTTTCTTT
TRBJ2-7	NA	TRBV7-3	NA	CASSGTRDEQYF	TGTGCCAGCAGCGGAACCAGGGACGAGCAGTACTTC
TRBJ2-3	NA	TRBV27	NA	CASSLSPHTDTQYF	TGTGCCAGCAGTTTATCTCCGCACACAGATACGCAGTATTTT
TRBJ2-1	NA	TRBV21-1	NA	CASSTKGLVYLYEQFF	TGTGCCAGCAGCACAAAAGGACTAGTCTATCTCTATGAGCAGTTCTTC
TRBJ2-7	NA	TRBV7-9	NA	CASSSGSPFEQYF	TGTGCCAGCAGCTCGGGGAGCCCCTTCGAGCAGTACTTC
TRBJ2-7	NA	TRBV7-6	NA	CASSLRREIREQYF	TGTGCCAGCAGCTTAAGACGGGAGATTCGCGAGCAGTACTTC
TRBJ2-7	TRBD1	TRBV27	NA	CASSFLNRGAEQYF	TGTGCCAGCAGTTTCCTTAACAGGGGGGCCGAGCAGTACTTC
TRBJ2-1	NA	TRBV9	NA	CASSAPSSYNEQFF	TGTGCCAGCAGCGCTCCGAGCTCCTACAATGAGCAGTTCTTC
TRBJ1-5	NA	TRBV11-2	NA	CASSSRRTPRGRQPQHF	TGTGCCAGCAGCTCCAGGAGGACTCCCCGGGGCCGACAGCCCCAGCATTTT
TRBJ2-3	NA	TRBV5-6	NA	CASSSEGVPTSSPPDTQYF	TGTGCCAGCAGCTCGGAGGGAGTCCCCACTAGCTCCCCACCAGATACGCAGTATTTT
TRBJ2-6	NA	TRBV9	NA	CASSPIASGANVLTF	TGTGCCAGCAGCCCTATTGCCTCTGGGGCCAACGTCCTGACTTTC
TRBJ1-2	NA	TRBV4-2	NA	CASSHPGEGGSFYGYTF	TGTGCCAGCAGCCACCCAGGGGAGGGCGGGTCTTTCTATGGCTACACCTTC